The clone carrying this TCR beta chain was observed a few times. Libraries were prepared by immunoSEQ multiplex PCR; TCRdb keeps only in-frame clonotypes and omits some of them. This repertoire shows 100,000 to 150,000 clones, over 60% found once; its top ten account for around 37%. This CDR3 region has 15 residues. Germline loops: CDR1 MDHEN, CDR2 SYDVKM. The ends lost 1 base at V and 5 bases at J; junction bases unmatched: 4. The sample originates from a study of blood T cell repertoires in COVID-19. Across the whole study: COVID-19 samples from acute and convalescent phases originated in the United States, Italy and Spain.

What was sequenced was peripheral blood. This TCR came from a man aged 40-50 years with active or convalescent COVID-19. This chain joins TRBV28 and TRBJ2-2; 7 bases are a match to TRBD1. CDR3 sequence reads: CASSLLDRDTGELFF. CDR3 nucleotide sequence: TGTGCCAGCAGTTTATTAGACAGGGATACCGGGGAGCTGTTTTTT.